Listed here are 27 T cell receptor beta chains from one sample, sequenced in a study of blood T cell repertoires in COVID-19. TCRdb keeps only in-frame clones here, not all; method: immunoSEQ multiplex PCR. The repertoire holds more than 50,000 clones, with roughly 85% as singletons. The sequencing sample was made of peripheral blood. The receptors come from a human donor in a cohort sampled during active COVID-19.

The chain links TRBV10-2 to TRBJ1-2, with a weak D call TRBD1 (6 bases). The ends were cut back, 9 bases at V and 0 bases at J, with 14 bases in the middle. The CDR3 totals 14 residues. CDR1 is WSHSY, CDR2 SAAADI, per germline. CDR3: CASSQGRSNYGYTF. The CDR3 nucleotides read TGCGCCAGTTCCCAGGGGAGATCTAACTATGGCTACACCTTC.

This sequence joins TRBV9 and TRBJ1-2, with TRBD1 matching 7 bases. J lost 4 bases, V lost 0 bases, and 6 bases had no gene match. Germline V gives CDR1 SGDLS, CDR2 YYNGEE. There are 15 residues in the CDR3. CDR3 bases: TGTGCCAGCAGCGTAGGACAGGGTGGAGGCTATGGCTACACCTTC. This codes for CASSVGQGGGYGYTF.

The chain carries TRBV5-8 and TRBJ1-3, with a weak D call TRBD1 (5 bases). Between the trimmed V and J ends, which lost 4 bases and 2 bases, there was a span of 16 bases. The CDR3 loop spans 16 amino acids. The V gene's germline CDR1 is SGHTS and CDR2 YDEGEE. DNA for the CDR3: TGTGCCAGCAGCCTCAATTGGGGGGGAACTGGAAACACCATATATTTT. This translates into CASSLNWGGTGNTIYF.

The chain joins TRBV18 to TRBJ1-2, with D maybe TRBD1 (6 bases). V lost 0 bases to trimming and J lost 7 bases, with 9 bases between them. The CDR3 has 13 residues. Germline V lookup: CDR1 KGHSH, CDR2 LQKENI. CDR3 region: CASSPPGGSGYTF. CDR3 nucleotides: TGTGCCAGCTCACCACCTGGGGGCTCTGGCTACACCTTC.

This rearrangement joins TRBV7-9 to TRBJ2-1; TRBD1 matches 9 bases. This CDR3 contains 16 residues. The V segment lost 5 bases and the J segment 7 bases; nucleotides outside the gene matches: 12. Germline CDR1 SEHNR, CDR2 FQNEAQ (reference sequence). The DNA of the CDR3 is TGTGCCAGCAGCCCCCACCGGGACAGGGTAGGGAATGAGCAGTTCTTC. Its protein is CASSPHRDRVGNEQFF.

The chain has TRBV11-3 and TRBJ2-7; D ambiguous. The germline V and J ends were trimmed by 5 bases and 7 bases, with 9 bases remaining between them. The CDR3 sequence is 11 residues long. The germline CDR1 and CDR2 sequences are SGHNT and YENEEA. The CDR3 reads CASSPRGEQYF. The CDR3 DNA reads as TGTGCCAGCAGCCCCCGCGGAGAGCAGTACTTC.

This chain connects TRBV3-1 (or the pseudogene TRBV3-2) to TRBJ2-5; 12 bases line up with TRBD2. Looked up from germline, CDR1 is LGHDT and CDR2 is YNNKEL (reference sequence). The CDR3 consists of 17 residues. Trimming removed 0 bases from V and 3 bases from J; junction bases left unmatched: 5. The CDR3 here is CASSQEPSGGAEETQYF. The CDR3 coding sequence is TGTGCCAGCAGCCAAGAACCTAGCGGGGGGGCTGAAGAGACCCAGTACTTC.

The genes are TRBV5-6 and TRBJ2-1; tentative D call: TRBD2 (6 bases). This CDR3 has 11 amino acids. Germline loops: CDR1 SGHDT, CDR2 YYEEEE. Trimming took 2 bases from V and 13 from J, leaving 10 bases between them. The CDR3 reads CASSFTTSQFF. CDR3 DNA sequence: TGTGCCAGCAGCTTCACAACTAGCCAGTTCTTC.

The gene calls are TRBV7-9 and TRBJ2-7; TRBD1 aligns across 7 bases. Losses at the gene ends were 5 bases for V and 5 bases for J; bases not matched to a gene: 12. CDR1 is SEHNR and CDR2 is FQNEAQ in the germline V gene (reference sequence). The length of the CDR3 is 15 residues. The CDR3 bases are TGTGCCAGCAGCCCGAGACAGGGTGCGGTGGACGAGCAGTACTTC. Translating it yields CASSPRQGAVDEQYF. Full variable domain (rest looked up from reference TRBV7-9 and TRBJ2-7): DTGVSQNPRHKITKRGQNVTFRCDPISEHNRLYWYRQTLGQGPEFLTYFQNEAQLEKSRLLSDRFSAERPKGSFSTLEIQRTEQGDSAMYLCASSPRQGAVDEQYFGPGTRLTVT.

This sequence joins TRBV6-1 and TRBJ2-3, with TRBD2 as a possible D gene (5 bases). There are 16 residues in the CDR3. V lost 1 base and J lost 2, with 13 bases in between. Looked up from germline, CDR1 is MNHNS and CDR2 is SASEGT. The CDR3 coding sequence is TGTGCCAGCAGTGAAGGGGTGTGGGAGATCACAGATACGCAGTATTTT. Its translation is CASSEGVWEITDTQYF.

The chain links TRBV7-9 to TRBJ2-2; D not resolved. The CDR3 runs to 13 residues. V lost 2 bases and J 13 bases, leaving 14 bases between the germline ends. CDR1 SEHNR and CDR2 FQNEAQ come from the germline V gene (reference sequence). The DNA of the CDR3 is TGTGCCAGCAGCTTACCGGGTAGCAGAGGGCTGTTTTTT. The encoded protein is CASSLPGSRGLFF. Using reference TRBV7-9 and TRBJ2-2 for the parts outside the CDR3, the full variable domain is DTGVSQNPRHKITKRGQNVTFRCDPISEHNRLYWYRQTLGQGPEFLTYFQNEAQLEKSRLLSDRFSAERPKGSFSTLEIQRTEQGDSAMYLCASSLPGSRGLFFGEGSRLTVL.

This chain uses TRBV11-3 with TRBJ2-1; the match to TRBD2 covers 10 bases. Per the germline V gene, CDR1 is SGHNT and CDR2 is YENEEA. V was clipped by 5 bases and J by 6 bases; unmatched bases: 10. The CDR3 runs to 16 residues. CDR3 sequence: CASSIPSGGPRNEQFF. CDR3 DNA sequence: TGTGCCAGCAGCATCCCTAGCGGGGGCCCCCGCAATGAGCAGTTCTTC.

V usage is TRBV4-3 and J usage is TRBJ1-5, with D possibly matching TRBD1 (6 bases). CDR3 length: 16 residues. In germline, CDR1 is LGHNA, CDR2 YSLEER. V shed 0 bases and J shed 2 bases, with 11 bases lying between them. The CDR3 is CASSQDWGLGNQPQHF. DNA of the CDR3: TGCGCCAGCAGCCAAGATTGGGGGCTGGGCAATCAGCCCCAGCATTTT.

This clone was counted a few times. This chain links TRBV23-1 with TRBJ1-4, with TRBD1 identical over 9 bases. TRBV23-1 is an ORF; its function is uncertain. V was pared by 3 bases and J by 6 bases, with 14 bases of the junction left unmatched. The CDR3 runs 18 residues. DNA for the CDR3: TGCGCCAGCAGTCAGGCTCTTACCGAAGACAGGGGGGATGAAAAACTGTTTTTT. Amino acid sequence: CASSQALTEDRGDEKLFF.

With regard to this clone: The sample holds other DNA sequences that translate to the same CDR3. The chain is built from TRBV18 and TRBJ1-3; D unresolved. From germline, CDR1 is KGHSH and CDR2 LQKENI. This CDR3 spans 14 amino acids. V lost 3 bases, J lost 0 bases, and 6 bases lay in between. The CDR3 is CASSPASSGNTIYF. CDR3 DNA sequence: TGTGCCAGCTCACCTGCGTCCTCTGGAAACACCATATATTTT.

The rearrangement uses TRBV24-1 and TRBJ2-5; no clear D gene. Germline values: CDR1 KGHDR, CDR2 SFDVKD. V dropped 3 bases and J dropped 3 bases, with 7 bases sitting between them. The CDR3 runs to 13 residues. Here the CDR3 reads CATSDQPEETQYF. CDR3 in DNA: TGTGCCACCAGTGATCAACCGGAAGAGACCCAGTACTTC.

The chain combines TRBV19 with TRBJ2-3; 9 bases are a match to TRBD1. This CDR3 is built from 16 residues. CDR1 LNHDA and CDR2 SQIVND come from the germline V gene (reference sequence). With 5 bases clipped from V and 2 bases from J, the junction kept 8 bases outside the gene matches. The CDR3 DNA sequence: TGTGCCAGTAGTCCTAGACAGGGGGTGGACACAGATACGCAGTATTTT. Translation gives CASSPRQGVDTDTQYF.

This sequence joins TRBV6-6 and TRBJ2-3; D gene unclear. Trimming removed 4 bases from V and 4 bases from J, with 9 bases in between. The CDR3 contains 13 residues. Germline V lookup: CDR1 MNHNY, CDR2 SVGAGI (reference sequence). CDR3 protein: CASSFHYPDTQYF. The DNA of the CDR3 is TGTGCCAGCAGTTTCCACTATCCAGATACGCAGTATTTT.

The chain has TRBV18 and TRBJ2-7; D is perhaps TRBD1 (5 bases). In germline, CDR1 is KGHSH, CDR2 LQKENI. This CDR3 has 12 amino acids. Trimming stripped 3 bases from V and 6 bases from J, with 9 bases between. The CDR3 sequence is CASSPSGIEQYF. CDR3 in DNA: TGTGCCAGCTCACCGTCAGGGATCGAGCAGTACTTC. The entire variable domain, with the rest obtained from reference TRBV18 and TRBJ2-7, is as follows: NAGVMQNPRHLVRRRGQEARLRCSPMKGHSHVYWYRQLPEEGLKFMVYLQKENIIDESGMPKERFSAEFPKEGPSILRIQQVVRGDSAAYFCASSPSGIEQYFGPGTRLTVT.

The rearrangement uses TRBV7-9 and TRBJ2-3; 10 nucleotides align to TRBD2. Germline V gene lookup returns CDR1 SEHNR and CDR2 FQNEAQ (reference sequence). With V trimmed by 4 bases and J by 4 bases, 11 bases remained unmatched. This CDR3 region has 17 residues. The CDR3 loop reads CASSSTSIAGGPDTQYF. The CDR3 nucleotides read TGTGCCAGCAGCTCGACGTCCATAGCGGGGGGCCCAGATACGCAGTATTTT.

The CDR3 nucleotides are TGTGCCAGCAGCTTGGCGCCGGACAGGGGCTACACCTTC. It yields the protein CASSLAPDRGYTF. The V gene is TRBV5-4, the J gene TRBJ1-2, with 7 bases fitting TRBD1. The CDR3 spans 13 residues. Germline V gene data show CDR1 as SGHNT and CDR2 as YYREEE (reference sequence). Unmatched junction bases numbered 4, after V lost 0 bases and J lost 8 bases. Complete variable domain (other parts from reference TRBV5-4 and TRBJ1-2): ETGVTQSPTHLIKTRGQQVTLRCSSQSGHNTVSWYQQALGQGPQFIFQYYREEENGRGNFPPRFSGLQFPNYSSELNVNALELDDSALYLCASSLAPDRGYTFGSGTRLTVV.

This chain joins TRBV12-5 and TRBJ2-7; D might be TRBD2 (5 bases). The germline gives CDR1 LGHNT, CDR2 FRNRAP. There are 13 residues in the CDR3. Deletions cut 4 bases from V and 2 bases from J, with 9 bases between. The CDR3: CASGSSGTYEQYF. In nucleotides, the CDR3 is TGTGCTAGTGGTTCGTCCGGGACCTACGAGCAGTACTTC.

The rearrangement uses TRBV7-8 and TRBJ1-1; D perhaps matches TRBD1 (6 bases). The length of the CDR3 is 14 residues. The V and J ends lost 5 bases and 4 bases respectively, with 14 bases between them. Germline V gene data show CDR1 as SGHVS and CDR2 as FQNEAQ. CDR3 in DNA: TGTGCCAGCAGCCGAGCAGACAGGTTCACTGAAGCTTTCTTT. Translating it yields CASSRADRFTEAFF.

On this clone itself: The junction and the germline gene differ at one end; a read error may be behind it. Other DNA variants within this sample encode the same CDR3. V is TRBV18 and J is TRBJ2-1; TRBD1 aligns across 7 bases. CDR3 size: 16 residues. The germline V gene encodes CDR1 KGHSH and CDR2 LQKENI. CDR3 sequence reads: CASSPKSDRDNNEQFF. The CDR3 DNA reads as TGTGCCAGCTCACCCAAGTCCGACAGGGACAACAACGAGCAGTTCTTC.

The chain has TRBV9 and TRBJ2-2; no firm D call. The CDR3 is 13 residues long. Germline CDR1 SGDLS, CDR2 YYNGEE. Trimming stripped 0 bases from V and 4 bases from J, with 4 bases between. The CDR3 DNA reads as TGTGCCAGCAGCGTAGGGCCCACCGGGGAGCTGTTTTTT. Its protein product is CASSVGPTGELFF.

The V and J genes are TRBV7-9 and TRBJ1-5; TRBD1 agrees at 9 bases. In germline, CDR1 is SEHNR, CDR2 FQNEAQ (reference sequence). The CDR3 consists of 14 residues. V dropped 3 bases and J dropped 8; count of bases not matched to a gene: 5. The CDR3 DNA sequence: TGTGCCAGCAGCTTGACAGGGGGGTATGAGCCCCAGCATTTT. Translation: CASSLTGGYEPQHF.

The CDR3 region is CASSAQGFEKLFF. Written as DNA, the CDR3 is TGTGCCAGCAGCGCCCAGGGTTTCGAAAAACTGTTTTTT. This chain joins TRBV7-9 and TRBJ1-4, with a weak D call TRBD1 (5 bases). Germline V gives CDR1 SEHNR, CDR2 FQNEAQ (reference sequence). CDR3 length: 13 amino acids. Trimming stripped 5 bases from V and 8 bases from J, with 12 bases between.